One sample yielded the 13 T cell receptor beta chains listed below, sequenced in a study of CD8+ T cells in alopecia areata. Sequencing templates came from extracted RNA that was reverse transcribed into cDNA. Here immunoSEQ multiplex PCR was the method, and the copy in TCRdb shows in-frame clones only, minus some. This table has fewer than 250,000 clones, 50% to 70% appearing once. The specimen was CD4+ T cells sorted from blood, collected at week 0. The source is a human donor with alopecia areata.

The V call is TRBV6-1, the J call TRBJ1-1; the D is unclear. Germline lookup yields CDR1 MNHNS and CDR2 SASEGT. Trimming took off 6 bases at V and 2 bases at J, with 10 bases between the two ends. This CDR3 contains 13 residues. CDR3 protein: CASSLPINTEAFF. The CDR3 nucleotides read TGTGCCAGCAGCCTACCTATTAACACTGAAGCTTTCTTT.

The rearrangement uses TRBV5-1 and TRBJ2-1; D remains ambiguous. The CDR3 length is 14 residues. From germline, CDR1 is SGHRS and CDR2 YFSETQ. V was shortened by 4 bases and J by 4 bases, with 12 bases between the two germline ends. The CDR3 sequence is CASSPYNSYNEQFF. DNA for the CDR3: TGCGCCAGCAGCCCCTACAACTCGTACAATGAGCAGTTCTTC.

CDR3 bases: TGTGCCAGCAGTTTTAGCAGTAACTATGGCTACACCTTC. It specifies CASSFSSNYGYTF. The rearrangement joins TRBV27 to TRBJ1-2; no clear D. Germline V gene sequence: CDR1 MNHEY, CDR2 SMNVEV (reference sequence). Trimming cost V 3 bases and J 1 base, with 6 bases left between them. This CDR3 comprises 13 residues.

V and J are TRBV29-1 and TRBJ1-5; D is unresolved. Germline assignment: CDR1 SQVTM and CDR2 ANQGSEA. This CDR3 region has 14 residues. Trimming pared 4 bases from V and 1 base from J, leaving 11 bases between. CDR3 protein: CSVGPGTSNQPQHF. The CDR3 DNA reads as TGCAGCGTTGGCCCGGGAACGAGCAATCAGCCCCAGCATTTT.

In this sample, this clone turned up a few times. In nucleotides, the CDR3 is TGTGCCACCAGCAGAGATTCACCTGGCCCGCCGTATTTT. Its translation: CATSRDSPGPPYF. V is TRBV15 and J is TRBJ2-3; D call uncertain. V dropped 0 bases and J dropped 14 bases, with 15 bases sitting between them. Germline lookup yields CDR1 LNHNV and CDR2 YYDKDF (reference sequence). The CDR3 contains 13 residues.

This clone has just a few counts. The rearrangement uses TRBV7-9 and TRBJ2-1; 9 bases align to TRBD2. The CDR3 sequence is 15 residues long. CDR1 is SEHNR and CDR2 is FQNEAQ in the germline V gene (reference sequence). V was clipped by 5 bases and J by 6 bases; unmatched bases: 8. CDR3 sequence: CASSPPGTSTNEQFF. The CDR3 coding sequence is TGTGCCAGCAGCCCGCCCGGGACTAGCACCAATGAGCAGTTCTTC.

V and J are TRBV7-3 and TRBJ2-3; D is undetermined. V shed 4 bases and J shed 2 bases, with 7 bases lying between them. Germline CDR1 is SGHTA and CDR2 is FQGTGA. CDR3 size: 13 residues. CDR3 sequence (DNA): TGTGCCAGCAGCTCCCCAGACACAGATACGCAGTATTTT. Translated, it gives CASSSPDTDTQYF.

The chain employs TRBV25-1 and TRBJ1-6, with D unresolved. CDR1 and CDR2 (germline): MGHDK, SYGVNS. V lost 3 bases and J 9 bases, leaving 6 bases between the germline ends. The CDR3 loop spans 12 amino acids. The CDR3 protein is CASSDQSSPLHF. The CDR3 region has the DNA TGTGCCAGCAGTGATCAAAGTTCACCCCTCCACTTT.

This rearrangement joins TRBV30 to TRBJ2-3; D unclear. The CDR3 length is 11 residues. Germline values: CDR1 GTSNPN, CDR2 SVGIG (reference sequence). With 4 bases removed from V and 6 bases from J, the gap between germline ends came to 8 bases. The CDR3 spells CAWKPYDTQYF. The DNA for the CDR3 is TGTGCCTGGAAACCCTACGATACGCAGTATTTT.

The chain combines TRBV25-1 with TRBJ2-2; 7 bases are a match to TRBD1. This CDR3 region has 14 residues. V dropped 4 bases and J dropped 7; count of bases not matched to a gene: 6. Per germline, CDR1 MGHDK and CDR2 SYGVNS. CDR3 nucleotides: TGTGCCAGCAGTGGAACAGGGGTTTTCGGGGAGCTGTTTTTT. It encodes CASSGTGVFGELFF.

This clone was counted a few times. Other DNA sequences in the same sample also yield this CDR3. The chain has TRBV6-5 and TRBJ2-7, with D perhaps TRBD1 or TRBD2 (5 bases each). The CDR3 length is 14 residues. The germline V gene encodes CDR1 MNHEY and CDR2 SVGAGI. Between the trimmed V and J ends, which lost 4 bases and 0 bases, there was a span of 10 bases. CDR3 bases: TGTGCCAGCAGTTCTCCCGGGACCTCCTACGAGCAGTACTTC. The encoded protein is CASSSPGTSYEQYF.

CDR3 coding DNA: TGCAGTGCCGCTCCGGGACAGCTCCAATATTTT. Translated: CSAAPGQLQYF. The V call is TRBV20-1, the J call TRBJ2-3, with TRBD1 matching 7 bases. CDR1 is DFQATT, CDR2 SNEGSKA, per germline (reference sequence). V lost 6 bases and J lost 15; bases outside the gene matches: 12. The CDR3 sequence is 11 residues long.

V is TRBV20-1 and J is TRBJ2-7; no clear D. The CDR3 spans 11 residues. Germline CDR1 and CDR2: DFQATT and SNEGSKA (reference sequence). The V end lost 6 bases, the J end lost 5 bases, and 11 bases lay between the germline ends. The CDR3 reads CSAVPLHEQYF. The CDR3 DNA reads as TGCAGTGCAGTCCCTCTTCACGAGCAGTACTTC.